These 4 T cell receptor beta chains share one sample of origin, sequenced in a study of T cells in Graves' hyperthyroidism and ophthalmopathy (dated by TCRdb to about 2019). Libraries were built with multiplex PCR. The sequencer was an Illumina HiSeq 2000. Amplification of TCR beta CDR3 regions was carried out from RNA transcripts. The first round of RT-PCR for the TCR CDR3 was performed with the HTBI primer set and the Qiagen OneStep RT-PCR kit. In-frame beta chains were kept once TCRdb had trimmed the public reads at Q25 with fastp and called clones with MiXCR. Rows are unified per CDR3 protein, each entry keeping the most common DNA and genes. This sample is represented by 530,000 or so distinct CDR3 sequences; around 24% of them were singletons. The ten largest clones add up to approximately 10% of the sample. Material: blood. The receptors come from a woman aged 25-40 years with Graves' ophthalmopathy.

The sample holds many counts of this clonotype. The chain combines TRBV6-1 with TRBJ1-6; a weak D match, TRBD1 (6 bases). Germline V lookup: CDR1 MNHNS, CDR2 SASEGT. The CDR3 is made up of 16 amino acids. V dropped 6 bases and J dropped 7 bases, with 19 bases sitting between them. This CDR3 is CASRTGGAGPNSPLHF. Written as DNA, the CDR3 is TGTGCCAGCAGGACGGGGGGCGCAGGCCCAAATTCACCCCTCCACTTT.

This chain uses TRBV4-1 with TRBJ1-2; no firm D call. Germline CDR1 and CDR2: MGHRA and YSYEKL. Trimming left V 6 bases short and J 4 bases short, with 15 bases between. The CDR3 is 14 amino acids. The CDR3 reads CASSQLWRSYGYTF. CDR3 coding DNA: TGCGCCAGCAGTCAACTTTGGCGTAGCTATGGCTACACCTTC.

This clonotype was counted ten times or more. The chain uses TRBV6-1 and TRBJ2-7; possible D gene TRBD1, 5 bases. This CDR3 is built from 14 residues. V was trimmed by 5 bases and J by 2 bases, leaving 13 bases between them. Germline lookup yields CDR1 MNHNS and CDR2 SASEGT. The CDR3 DNA is TGTGCCAGCAGTCAATTGACAGACCCCTACGAGCAGTACTTC. Protein sequence: CASSQLTDPYEQYF.

V is TRBV5-5 and J is TRBJ2-2, with D hard to call. The CDR3 runs to 15 residues. Germline V lookup: CDR1 SGHKS, CDR2 YYEKEE (reference sequence). Trimming cost V 2 bases and J 0 bases, with 8 bases left between them. CDR3 in amino acids: CASSLVNSNTGELFF. Written as DNA, the CDR3 is TGTGCCAGCAGCTTAGTTAATTCGAACACCGGGGAGCTGTTTTTT. The entire variable domain, with the rest obtained from reference TRBV5-5 and TRBJ2-2, is as follows: DAGVTQSPTHLIKTRGQQVTLRCSPISGHKSVSWYQQVLGQGPQFIFQYYEKEERGRGNFPDRFSARQFPNYSSELNVNALLLGDSALYLCASSLVNSNTGELFFGEGSRLTVL.